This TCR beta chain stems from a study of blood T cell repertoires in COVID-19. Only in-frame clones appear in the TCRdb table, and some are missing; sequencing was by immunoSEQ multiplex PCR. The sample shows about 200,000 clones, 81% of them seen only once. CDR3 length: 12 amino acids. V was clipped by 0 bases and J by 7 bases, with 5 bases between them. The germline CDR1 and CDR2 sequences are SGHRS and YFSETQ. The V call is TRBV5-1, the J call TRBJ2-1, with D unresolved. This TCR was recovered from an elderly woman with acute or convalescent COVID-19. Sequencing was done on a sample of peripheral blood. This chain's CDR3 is CASSLAVNEQFF. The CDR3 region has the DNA TGCGCCAGCAGCTTGGCTGTGAATGAGCAGTTCTTC.